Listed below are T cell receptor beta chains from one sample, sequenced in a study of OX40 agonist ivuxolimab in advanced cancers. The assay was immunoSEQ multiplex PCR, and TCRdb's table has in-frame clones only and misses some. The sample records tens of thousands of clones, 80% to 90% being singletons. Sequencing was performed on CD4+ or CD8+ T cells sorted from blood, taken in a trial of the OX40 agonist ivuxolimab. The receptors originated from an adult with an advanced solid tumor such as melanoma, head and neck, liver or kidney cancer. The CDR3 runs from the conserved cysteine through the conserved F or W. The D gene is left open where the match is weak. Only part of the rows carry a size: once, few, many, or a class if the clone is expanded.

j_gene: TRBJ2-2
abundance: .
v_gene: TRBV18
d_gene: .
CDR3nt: TGTGCCAGCTCACCGGGCTTTAACACCGGGGAGCTGTTTTTT
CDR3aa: CASSPGFNTGELFF

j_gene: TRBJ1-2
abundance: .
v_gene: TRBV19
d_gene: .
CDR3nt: TGTGCCAGTAGTATTGATCGGGGCCCTTTCTATGGCTACACCTTC
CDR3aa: CASSIDRGPFYGYTF

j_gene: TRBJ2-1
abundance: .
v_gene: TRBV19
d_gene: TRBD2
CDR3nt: TGTGCCAGTAGTTTCCGCAGACTAGCCGGCTACAATGAGCAGTTCTTC
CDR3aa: CASSFRRLAGYNEQFF

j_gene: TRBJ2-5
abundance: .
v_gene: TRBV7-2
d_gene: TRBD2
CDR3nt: TGTGCCAGCAGCTTAACAGCGGGAGTCGGAGAGACCCAGTACTTC
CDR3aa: CASSLTAGVGETQYF

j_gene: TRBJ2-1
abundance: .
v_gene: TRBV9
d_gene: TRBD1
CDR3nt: TGTGCCAGCAGCGTTGACAGGGTCGGTGAGCAGTTCTTC
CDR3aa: CASSVDRVGEQFF

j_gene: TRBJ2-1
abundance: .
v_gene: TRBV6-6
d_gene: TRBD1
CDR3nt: TGTGCCAGCAGCCGGGACAGATACAATGAGCAGTTCTTC
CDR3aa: CASSRDRYNEQFF

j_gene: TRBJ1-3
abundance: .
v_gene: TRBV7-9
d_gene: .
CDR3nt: TGTGCCAGCAGCCCGGAATTCCTTCCGGGGGGAAACACCATATATTTT
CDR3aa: CASSPEFLPGGNTIYF

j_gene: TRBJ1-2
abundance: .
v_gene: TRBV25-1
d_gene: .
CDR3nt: TGTGCCAGCAGTCCCCAGGGTAGGATCGGCTATGGCTACACCTTC
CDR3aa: CASSPQGRIGYGYTF

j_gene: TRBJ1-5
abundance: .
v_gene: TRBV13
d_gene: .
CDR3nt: TGTGCCAGCAGCGCAGGGACTAGGAATCAGCCCCAGCATTTT
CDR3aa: CASSAGTRNQPQHF

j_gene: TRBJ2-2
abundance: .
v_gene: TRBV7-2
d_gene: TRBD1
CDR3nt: TGTGCCAGCAGCAGACAGGGTAACACCGGGGAGCTGTTTTTT
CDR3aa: CASSRQGNTGELFF

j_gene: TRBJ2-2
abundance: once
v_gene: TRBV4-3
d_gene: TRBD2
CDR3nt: TGCGCCAGCAGCACCTTAGCGGGGGGAACCGGGGAGCTGTTTTTT
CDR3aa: CASSTLAGGTGELFF

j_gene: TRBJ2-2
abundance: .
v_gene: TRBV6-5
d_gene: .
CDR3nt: TGTGCCAGCAGTTATCGGCCTAGCCAAACCGGGGAGCTGTTTTTT
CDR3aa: CASSYRPSQTGELFF

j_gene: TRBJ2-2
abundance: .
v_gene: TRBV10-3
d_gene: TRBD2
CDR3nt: TGTGCCATCAAGGTGATTAGCGGGATAGATACCGGGGAGCTGTTTTTT
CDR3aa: CAIKVISGIDTGELFF

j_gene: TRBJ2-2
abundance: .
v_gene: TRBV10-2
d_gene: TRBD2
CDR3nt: TGCGCCAGCAATGTAGCGGGGGGATCAGCCGGGGAGCTGTTTTTT
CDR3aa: CASNVAGGSAGELFF

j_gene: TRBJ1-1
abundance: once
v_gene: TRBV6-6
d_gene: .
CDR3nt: TGTGCCAGCAGTACCCCTAAGGGAACTAACACTGAAGCTTTCTTT
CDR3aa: CASSTPKGTNTEAFF

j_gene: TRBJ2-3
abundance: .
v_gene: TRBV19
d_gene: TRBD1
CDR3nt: TGTGCCAGTAGTCTCGGACAGGGGGTTTATCCTAGCACAGATACGCAGTATTTT
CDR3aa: CASSLGQGVYPSTDTQYF

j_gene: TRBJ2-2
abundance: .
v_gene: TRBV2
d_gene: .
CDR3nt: TGTGCCAGCAAAGGGCAGATCGCGAACACCGGGGAGCTGTTTTTT
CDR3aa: CASKGQIANTGELFF

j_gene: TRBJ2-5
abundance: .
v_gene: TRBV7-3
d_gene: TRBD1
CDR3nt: TGTGCCAGCAGCTTGGGACAGGGGAAGGGGTCTGAGACCCAGTACTTC
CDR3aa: CASSLGQGKGSETQYF

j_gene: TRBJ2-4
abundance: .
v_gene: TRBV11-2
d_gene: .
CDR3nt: TGTGCCAGCAGCTTCCGGGACGGGACGATGGGCATTCAGTACTTC
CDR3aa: CASSFRDGTMGIQYF

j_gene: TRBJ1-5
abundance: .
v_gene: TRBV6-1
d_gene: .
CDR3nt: TGTGCCAGCACTTTTAGGGGGGGGGACAATCAGCCCCAGCATTTT
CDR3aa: CASTFRGGDNQPQHF

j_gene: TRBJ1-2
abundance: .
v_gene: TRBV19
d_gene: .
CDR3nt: TGTGCCAGTACCGGGGAGAACTATGGCTACACCTTC
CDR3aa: CASTGENYGYTF

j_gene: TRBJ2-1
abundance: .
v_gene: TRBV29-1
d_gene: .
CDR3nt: TGCAGCGTTAAGGCTAGCTTATACAATGAGCAGTTCTTC
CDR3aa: CSVKASLYNEQFF

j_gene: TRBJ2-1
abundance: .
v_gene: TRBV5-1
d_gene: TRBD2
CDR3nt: TGCGCCAGCAGCCTGATTGCGGGAGGGTGGGACAATGAGCAGTTCTTC
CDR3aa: CASSLIAGGWDNEQFF

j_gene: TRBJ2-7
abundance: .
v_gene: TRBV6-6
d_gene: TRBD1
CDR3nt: TGTGCCAGCAGTTTAACAGGGGGCAACGAGCAGTACTTC
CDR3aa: CASSLTGGNEQYF

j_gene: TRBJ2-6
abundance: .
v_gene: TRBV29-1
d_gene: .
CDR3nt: TGCAGCGTTGCCGACGGTTCTGGGGCCAACGTCCTGACTTTC
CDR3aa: CSVADGSGANVLTF

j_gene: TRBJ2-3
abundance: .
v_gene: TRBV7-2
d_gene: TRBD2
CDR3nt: TGTGCCAGCAGCTTACTAGCGGGAGGCACAGATACGCAGTATTTT
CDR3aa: CASSLLAGGTDTQYF

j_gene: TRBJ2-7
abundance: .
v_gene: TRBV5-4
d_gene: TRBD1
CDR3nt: TGTGCCAGCAGCAGCTGGGACAGGGCCTACGAGCAGTACTTC
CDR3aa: CASSSWDRAYEQYF

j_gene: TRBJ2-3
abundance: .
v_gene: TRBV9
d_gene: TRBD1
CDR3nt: TGTGCCAGCAGCGTTCGGGACAGGGAAGGAGATACGCAGTATTTT
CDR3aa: CASSVRDREGDTQYF

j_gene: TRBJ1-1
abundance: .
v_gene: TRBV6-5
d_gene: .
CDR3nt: TGTGCCAGCAGCACCCTGGTGGCCACTGAAGCTTTCTTT
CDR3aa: CASSTLVATEAFF

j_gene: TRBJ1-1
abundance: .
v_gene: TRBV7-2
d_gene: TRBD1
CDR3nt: TGTGCCAGCAGCCCAGGGGGGGGTGAAGCTTTCTTT
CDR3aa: CASSPGGGEAFF

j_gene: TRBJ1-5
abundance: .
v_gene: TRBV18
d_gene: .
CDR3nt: TGTGCCAGCTCTATCCTCCAGACTAGCAATCAGCCCCAGCATTTT
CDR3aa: CASSILQTSNQPQHF

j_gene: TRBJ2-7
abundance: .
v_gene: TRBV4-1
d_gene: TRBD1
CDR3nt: TGCGCCAGCAGCCAGGTTCCGGGACAGAGCTCCTACGAGCAGTACTTC
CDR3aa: CASSQVPGQSSYEQYF

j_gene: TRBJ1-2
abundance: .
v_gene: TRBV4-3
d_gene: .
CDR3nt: TGCGCCAGCAGCCAAGAGGGGGCAGCGGCCGGAACCTATGGCTACACCTTC
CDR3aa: CASSQEGAAAGTYGYTF

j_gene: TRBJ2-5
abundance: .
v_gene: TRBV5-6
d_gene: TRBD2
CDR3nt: TGTGCCAGCAGCTTACTCGAGCGGGGATCCCAAGAGACCCAGTACTTC
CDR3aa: CASSLLERGSQETQYF

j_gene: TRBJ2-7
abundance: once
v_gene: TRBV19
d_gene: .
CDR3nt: TGTGCCAGTAGTATTTCACTAATCGGGGGCTACGAGCAGTACTTC
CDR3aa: CASSISLIGGYEQYF